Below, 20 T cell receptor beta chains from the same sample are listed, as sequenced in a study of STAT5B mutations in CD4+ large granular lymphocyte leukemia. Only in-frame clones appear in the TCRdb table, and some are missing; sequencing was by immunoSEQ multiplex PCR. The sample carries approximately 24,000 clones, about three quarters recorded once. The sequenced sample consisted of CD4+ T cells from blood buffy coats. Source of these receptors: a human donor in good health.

CDR3 sequence (DNA): TGTGCCAGCAGCTTGGGGGGTTATAATTCACCCCTCCACTTT. Amino acid sequence: CASSLGGYNSPLHF. The chain combines TRBV11-3 with TRBJ1-6; a weak D match, TRBD1 (5 bases). This CDR3 region has 14 residues. Per germline, CDR1 SGHNT and CDR2 YENEEA. V was pared by 3 bases and J by 4 bases, with 7 bases between.

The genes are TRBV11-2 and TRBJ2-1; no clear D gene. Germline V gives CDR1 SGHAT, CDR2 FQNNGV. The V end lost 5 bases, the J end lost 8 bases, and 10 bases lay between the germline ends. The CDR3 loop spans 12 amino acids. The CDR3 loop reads CASSIWVDEQFF. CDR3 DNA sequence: TGTGCCAGCAGCATATGGGTGGATGAGCAGTTCTTC.

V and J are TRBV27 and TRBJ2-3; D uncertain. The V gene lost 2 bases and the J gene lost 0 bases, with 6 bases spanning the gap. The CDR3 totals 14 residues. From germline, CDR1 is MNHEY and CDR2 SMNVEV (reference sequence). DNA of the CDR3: TGTGCCAGCAGTTTAGACCGAAGCACAGATACGCAGTATTTT. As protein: CASSLDRSTDTQYF.

The CDR3 sequence is CSAQTGGAGQPQHF. CDR3 nucleotides: TGCAGCGCCCAGACAGGGGGCGCGGGGCAGCCCCAGCATTTT. The chain carries TRBV29-1 and TRBJ1-5, with 10 nucleotides matching TRBD1. The CDR3 consists of 14 residues. Germline trimming cut 7 bases from V and 7 bases from J; bases unmatched to any gene: 10. Germline CDR1 reads SQVTM; CDR2 reads ANQGSEA. The full variable domain, its missing parts supplied by reference TRBV29-1 and TRBJ1-5, is SAVISQKPSRDICQRGTSLTIQCQVDSQVTMMFWYRQQPGQSLTLIATANQGSEATYESGFVIDKFPISRPNLTFSTLTVSNMSPEDSSIYLCSAQTGGAGQPQHFGDGTRLSIL.

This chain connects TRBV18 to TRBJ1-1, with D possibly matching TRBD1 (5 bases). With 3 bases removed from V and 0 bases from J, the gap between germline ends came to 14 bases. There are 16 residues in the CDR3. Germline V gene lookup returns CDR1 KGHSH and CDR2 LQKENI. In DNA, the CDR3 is TGTGCCAGCTCACCGGCGAGGGACGTATTGAACACTGAAGCTTTCTTT. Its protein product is CASSPARDVLNTEAFF.

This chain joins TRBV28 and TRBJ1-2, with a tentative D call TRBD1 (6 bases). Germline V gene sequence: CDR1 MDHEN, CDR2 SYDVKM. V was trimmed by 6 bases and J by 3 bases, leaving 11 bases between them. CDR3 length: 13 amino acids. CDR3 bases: TGTGCCAGCAGATTAGGGGGGGACTATGGCTACACCTTC. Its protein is CASRLGGDYGYTF.

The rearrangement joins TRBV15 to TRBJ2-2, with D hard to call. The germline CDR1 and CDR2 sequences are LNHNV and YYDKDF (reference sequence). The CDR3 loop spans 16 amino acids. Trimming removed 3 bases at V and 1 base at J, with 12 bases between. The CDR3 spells CATSSRRRMNTGELFF. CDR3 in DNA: TGTGCCACCAGCAGTAGAAGAAGGATGAACACCGGGGAGCTGTTTTTT.

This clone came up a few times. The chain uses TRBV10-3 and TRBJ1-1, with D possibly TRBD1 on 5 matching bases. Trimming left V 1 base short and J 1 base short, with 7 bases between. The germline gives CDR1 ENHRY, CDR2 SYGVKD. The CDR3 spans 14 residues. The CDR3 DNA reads TGTGCCATCAGTGAGTATGGACAGAACACTGAAGCTTTCTTT. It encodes CAISEYGQNTEAFF.

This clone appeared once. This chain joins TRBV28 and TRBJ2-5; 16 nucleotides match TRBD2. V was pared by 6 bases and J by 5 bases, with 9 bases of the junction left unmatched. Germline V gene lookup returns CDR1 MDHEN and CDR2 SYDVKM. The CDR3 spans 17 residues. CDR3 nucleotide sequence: TGTGCCAGCAGCACGGGACTAGCGGGGGGGCGGTGGGAGACCCAGTACTTC. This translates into CASSTGLAGGRWETQYF.

The CDR3 DNA sequence: TGTGCCAGTAGTACTCCAGGGCGGGTCAATCAGCCCCAGCATTTT. Translated, it gives CASSTPGRVNQPQHF. This chain links TRBV19 with TRBJ1-5; perhaps TRBD1 as D (5 bases). From germline, CDR1 is LNHDA and CDR2 SQIVND (reference sequence). This CDR3 is built from 15 residues. Trimming took off 4 bases at V and 3 bases at J, with 13 bases between the two ends.

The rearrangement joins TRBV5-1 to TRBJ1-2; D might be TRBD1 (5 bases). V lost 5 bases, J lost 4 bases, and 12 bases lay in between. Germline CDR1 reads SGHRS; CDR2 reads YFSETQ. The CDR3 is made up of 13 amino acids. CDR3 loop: CASRLSGIYGYTF. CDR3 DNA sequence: TGCGCCAGCAGGCTTTCAGGGATCTATGGCTACACCTTC.

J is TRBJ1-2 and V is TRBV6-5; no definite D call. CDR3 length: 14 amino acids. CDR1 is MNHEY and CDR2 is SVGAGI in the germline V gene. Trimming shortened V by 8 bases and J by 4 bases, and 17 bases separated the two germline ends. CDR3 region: CASRLLGRTYGYTF. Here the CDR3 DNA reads TGTGCCAGCCGACTGTTGGGTCGAACCTATGGCTACACCTTC.

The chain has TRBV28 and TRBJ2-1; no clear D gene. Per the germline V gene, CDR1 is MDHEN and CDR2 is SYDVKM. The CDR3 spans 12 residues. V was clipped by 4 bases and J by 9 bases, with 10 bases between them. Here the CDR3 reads CASSSQGPEQFF. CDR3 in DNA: TGTGCCAGCAGTTCACAAGGGCCTGAGCAGTTCTTC.

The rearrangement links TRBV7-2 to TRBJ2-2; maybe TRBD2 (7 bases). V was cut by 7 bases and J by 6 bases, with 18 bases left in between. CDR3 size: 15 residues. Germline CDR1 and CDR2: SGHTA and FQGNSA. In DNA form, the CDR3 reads TGTGCCAGCATCATTACCGGGGGGCCTTCCGGGGAGCTGTTTTTT. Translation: CASIITGGPSGELFF.

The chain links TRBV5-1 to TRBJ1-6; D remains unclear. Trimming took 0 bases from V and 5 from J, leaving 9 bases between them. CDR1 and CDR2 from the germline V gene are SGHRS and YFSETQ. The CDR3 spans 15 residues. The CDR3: CASSLAWGNNSPLHF. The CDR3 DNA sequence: TGCGCCAGCAGCTTGGCCTGGGGAAATAATTCACCCCTCCACTTT.

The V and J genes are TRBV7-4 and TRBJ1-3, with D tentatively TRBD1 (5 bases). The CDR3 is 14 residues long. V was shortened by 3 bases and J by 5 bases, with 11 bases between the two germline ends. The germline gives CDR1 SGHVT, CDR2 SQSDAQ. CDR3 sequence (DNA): TGTGCCAGCAGCTTGGGGGTTTTACGAAACACCATATATTTT. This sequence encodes CASSLGVLRNTIYF. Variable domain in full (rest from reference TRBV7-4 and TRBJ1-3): GAGVSQSPRYKVAKRGRDVALRCDSISGHVTLYWYRQTLGQGSEVLTYSQSDAQRDKSGRPSGRFSAERPERSVSTLKIQRTEQGDSAVYLCASSLGVLRNTIYFGEGSWLTVV.

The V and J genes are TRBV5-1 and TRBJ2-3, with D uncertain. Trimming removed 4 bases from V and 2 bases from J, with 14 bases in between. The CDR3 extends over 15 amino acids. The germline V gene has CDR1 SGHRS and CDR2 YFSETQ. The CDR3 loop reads CASSPRTAITDTQYF. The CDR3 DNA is TGCGCCAGCAGCCCCCGGACGGCTATCACAGATACGCAGTATTTT.

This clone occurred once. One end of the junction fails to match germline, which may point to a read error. The CDR3 loop is CASSPSPGSSYEQYF. The DNA of the CDR3 is TGTGCTAGCAGCCCGTCACCTGGGTCCTCCTACGAGCAGTACTTC. V gene TRBV7-7 combines with J gene TRBJ2-7; no definite D call. The CDR3 runs to 15 residues. CDR1 is SSHAT, CDR2 FNYEAQ, per germline (reference sequence).

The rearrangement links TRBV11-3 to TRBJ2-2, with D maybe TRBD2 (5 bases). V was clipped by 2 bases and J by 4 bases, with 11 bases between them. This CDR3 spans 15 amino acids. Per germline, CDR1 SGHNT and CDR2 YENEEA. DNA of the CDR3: TGTGCCAGCAGCTTATTCGGGGTTAGCACCGGGGAGCTGTTTTTT. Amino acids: CASSLFGVSTGELFF.

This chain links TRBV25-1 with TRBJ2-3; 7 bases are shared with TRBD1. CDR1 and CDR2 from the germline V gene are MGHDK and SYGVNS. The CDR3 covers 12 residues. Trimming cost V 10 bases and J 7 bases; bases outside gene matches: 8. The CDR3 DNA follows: TGTGCCACCGCGACAGGGCTGAATACGCAGTATTTT. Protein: CATATGLNTQYF.